The clone carrying this TCR beta chain appeared many times. Its antigen remains unknown. Diagnoses used clinical symptoms, serum thyroxine and TRAb, thyroid ultrasound and orbital computed tomography. The record originates from a study of T cells in Graves' hyperthyroidism and ophthalmopathy. Regarding the study as a whole: From stable hyperthyroidism, ophthalmopathy was separated by a 13 V-J model.

RNA transcripts served as the template for amplifying TCR beta CDR3 regions. TCR CDR3 regions were first amplified by RT-PCR with HTBI primers. Using its own MiXCR run on the multiplex PCR reads, TCRdb lists one record per CDR3 protein. The sample lists a few hundred thousand distinct CDR3 sequences; approximately 48% were seen once. From germline, CDR1 is KGHDR and CDR2 SFDVKD. The CDR3 runs 15 residues. V dropped 4 bases and J dropped 7 bases, with 16 bases sitting between them. The sequence derives from an adult woman with Graves' disease, either hyperthyroidism or ophthalmopathy (not recorded which). This chain joins TRBV24-1 and TRBJ1-5; D not resolved. Sample: peripheral blood or thyroid tissue (not recorded which). The CDR3 reads CATSDSSLLGQPQHF. The CDR3, as DNA: TGTGCCACCAGTGACTCGTCCCTTTTGGGCCAGCCCCAGCATTTT.